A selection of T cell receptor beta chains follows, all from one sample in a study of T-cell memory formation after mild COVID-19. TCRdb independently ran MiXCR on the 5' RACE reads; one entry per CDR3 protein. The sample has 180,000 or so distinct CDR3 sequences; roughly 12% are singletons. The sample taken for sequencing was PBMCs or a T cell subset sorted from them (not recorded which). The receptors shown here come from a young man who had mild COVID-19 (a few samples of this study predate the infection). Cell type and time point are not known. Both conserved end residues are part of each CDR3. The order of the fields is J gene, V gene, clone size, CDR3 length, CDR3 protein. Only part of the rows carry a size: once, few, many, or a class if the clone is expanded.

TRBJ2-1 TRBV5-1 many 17 CASSLEVQGGGRNEQFF
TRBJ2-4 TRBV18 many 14 CASSSQRQADIQYF
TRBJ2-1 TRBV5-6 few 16 CASSLWFGMEYNEQFF
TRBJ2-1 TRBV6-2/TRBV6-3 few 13 CASSPQGSAEQFF
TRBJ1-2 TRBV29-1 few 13 CSVEDRGTYGYTF
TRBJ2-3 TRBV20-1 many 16 CSARGGGSARTDTQYF
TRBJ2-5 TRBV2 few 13 CASKSRIQETQYF
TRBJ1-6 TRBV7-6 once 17 CASSASAMSSYNSPLHF
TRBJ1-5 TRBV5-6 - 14 CASSLWVFPQPQHF
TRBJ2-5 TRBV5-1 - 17 CASSLSGLAGSQETQYF
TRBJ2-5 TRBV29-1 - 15 CSVEKSDWRGETQYF
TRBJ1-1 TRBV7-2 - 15 CASRRDRQMNTEAFF
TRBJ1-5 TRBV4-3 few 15 CASSPGHLSNQPQHF
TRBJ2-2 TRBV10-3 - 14 CAIRGDIFTGELFF
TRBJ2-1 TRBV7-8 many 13 CASSIRTADEQFF
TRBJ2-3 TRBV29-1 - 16 CSVVGLAGGSTDTQYF
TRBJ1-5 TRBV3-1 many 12 CASSQVGQPQHF
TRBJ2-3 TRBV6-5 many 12 CASRYPHSHKYF